The entry below describes one TCR beta chain. The Seattle patients joined while their infection was active and were tracked longitudinally afterward. In the original processing: Estimation of nucleated cell counts relied on the amplification of reference gene primers. Generated by immunoSEQ multiplex PCR, the TCRdb table keeps only in-frame clones and is missing some. The V and J calls and the clone size are those of that table, but D and trimming were determined from the DNA. The sample holds fewer than 350,000 clones, roughly 87% seen once. This record belongs to a study of blood T cell repertoires in COVID-19. Across the whole study: The United States, Italy and Spain provided the acute and convalescent COVID-19 samples. PBMCs, B-cell-depleted T cells, or T cells were the source of the cDNA or gDNA that made up the material.

The CDR3 runs 16 residues. V was clipped by 0 bases and J by 6 bases, with 16 bases between them. Germline V CDR1 and CDR2: MGHRA, YSYEKL. The genes are TRBV4-1 and TRBJ2-3, with a weak D call TRBD2 (7 bases). This receptor was obtained from an older woman with COVID-19, enrolled during active disease. The specimen sequenced was peripheral blood. CDR3 region: CASSQDPRGGWDTQYF. In DNA, the CDR3 is TGCGCCAGCAGCCAAGATCCGAGGGGGGGCTGGGATACGCAGTATTTT.